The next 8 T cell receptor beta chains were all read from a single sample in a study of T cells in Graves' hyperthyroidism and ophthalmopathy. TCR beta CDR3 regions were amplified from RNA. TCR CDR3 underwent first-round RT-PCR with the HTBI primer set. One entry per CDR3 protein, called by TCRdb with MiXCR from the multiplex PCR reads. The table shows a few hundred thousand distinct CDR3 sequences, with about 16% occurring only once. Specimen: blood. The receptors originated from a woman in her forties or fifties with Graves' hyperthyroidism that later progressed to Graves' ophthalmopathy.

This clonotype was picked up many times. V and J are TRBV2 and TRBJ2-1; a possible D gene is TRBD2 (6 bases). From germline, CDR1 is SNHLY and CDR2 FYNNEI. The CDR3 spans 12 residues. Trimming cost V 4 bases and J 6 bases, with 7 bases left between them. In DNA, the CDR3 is TGTGCCAGCAGTGGACTAGGCAATGAGCAGTTCTTC. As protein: CASSGLGNEQFF.

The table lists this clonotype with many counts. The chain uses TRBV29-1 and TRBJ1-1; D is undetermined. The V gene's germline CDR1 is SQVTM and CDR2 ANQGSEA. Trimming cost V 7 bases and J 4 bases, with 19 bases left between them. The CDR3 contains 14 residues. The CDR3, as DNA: TGCAGCGCCCGTGGCGGGGTCGAAGGCACTGAAGCTTTCTTT. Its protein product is CSARGGVEGTEAFF.

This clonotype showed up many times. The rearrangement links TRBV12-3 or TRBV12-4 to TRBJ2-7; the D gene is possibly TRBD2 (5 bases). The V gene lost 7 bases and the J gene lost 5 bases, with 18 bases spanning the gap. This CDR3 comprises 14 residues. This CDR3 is CASTPPGLKNEQYF. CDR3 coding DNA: TGTGCCAGCACCCCGCCGGGGTTAAAAAACGAGCAGTACTTC.

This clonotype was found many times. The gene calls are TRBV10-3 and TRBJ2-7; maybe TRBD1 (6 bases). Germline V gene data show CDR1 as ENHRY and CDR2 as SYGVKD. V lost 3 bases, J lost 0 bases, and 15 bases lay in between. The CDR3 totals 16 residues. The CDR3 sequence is CAISDLGATSSYEQYF. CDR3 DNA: TGTGCCATCAGTGATCTGGGGGCCACCAGCTCCTACGAGCAGTACTTC.

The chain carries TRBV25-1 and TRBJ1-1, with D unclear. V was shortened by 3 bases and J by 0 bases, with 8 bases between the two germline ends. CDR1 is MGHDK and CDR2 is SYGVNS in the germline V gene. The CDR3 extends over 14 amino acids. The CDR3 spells CASSEPVMNTEAFF. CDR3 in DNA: TGTGCCAGCAGTGAGCCGGTTATGAACACTGAAGCTTTCTTT.

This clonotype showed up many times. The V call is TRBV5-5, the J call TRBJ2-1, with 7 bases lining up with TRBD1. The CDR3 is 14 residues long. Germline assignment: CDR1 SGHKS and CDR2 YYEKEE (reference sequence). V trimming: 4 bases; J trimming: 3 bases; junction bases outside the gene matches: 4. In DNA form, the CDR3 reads TGTGCCAGCAGCGGGGACAGCTACTACAATGAGCAGTTCTTC. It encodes CASSGDSYYNEQFF.

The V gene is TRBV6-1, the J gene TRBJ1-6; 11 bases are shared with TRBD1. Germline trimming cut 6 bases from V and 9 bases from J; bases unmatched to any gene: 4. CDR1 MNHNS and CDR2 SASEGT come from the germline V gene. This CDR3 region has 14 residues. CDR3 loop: CASSGQGASSPLHF. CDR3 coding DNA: TGTGCCAGCAGCGGACAGGGGGCAAGTTCACCCCTCCACTTT.

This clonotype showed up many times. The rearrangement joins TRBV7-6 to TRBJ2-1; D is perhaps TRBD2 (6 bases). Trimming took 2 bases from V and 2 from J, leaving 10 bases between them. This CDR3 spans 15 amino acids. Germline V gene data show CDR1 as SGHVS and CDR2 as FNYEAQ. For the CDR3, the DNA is TGTGCCAGCAGCTTATCGGCGGGGCCCTACAATGAGCAGTTCTTC. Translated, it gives CASSLSAGPYNEQFF.